This is a list of T cell receptor beta chains from one sample in a study of beta chain features in type 1 diabetes. Assay used: immunoSEQ multiplex PCR; TCRdb lists only in-frame clones, some missing. The sample contains some 330,000 clones, approximately 10% of which appear only once. Sequencing was done on a sample of naive CD4+ T cells from blood. The receptor source for this set is a woman in her 30s in good health. Both conserved end residues are part of each CDR3. D genes are given only for firm matches. Some rows mark clone size as missing; the rest say once, few, many or name a class of expanded clone.

TRBJ2-5,TRBD2,TRBV13,-,TGTGCCAGCAGCTGGGGGACTAGCGGAGAGACCCAGTACTTC,CASSWGTSGETQYF
TRBJ2-4,-,TRBV6-1,few,TGTGCCAGCAGTGTAGGGGTGGGGGGCATTCAGTACTTC,CASSVGVGGIQYF
TRBJ2-7,-,TRBV19,few,TGTGCCAGTAGTTTGGGGGCTTCCTACGAGCAGTACTTC,CASSLGASYEQYF
TRBJ1-3,-,TRBV5-6,few,TGTGCCAGCAGCCCTTTGTCGGTCTCTGGAAACACCATATATTTT,CASSPLSVSGNTIYF
TRBJ1-4,TRBD1,TRBV30,-,TGTGCCTGGAGTCCCTGGGACAGGAGTAATGAAAAACTGTTTTTT,CAWSPWDRSNEKLFF
TRBJ2-3,-,TRBV19,-,TGTGCCAGTAGGCGAATGGGCAGGGGAAGCACAGATACGCAGTATTTT,CASRRMGRGSTDTQYF
TRBJ1-5,-,TRBV6-6,few,TGTGCCAGCAGTCCTTGGACGGGGCAGCCCCAGCATTTT,CASSPWTGQPQHF
TRBJ2-7,TRBD1,TRBV6-1,-,TGTGCCAGCATCCCAGGGGGACAGTTCTACGAGCAGTACTTC,CASIPGGQFYEQYF
TRBJ2-5,-,TRBV5-1,-,TGCGCCAGCAAGGAGACTTTTTCGGAGACCCAGTACTTC,CASKETFSETQYF
TRBJ1-5,-,TRBV30,few,TGTGCCTGGAGTGTACGGGGCAGGGGAAATCAGCCCCAGCATTTT,CAWSVRGRGNQPQHF
TRBJ1-5,-,TRBV6-5,few,TGTGCCAGCAGTCCCGGGACCGGAGGGCATCAGCCCCAGCATTTT,CASSPGTGGHQPQHF
TRBJ2-5,-,TRBV5-1,few,TGCGCCAGCAGCTTGAATGAGGGGGAGGGAGCAGAGACCCAGTACTTC,CASSLNEGEGAETQYF
TRBJ2-1,TRBD2,TRBV29-1,few,TGCAGCACTTGGGCGGGAGGGTCCTACAATGAGCAGTTCTTC,CSTWAGGSYNEQFF
TRBJ2-2,-,TRBV7-2,few,TGTGCCAGCAGCTTCTCTACCGGGGAGCTGTTTTTT,CASSFSTGELFF
TRBJ2-7,TRBD1,TRBV19,once,TGTGCCAGTAGTGCAGGGACAGGGAGCTACGAGCAGTACTTC,CASSAGTGSYEQYF
TRBJ2-1,-,TRBV4-3,few,TGCGCCAGCAGCCAAGATCCTGGGGGGAGCTCCTACAATGAGCAGTTCTTC,CASSQDPGGSSYNEQFF
TRBJ2-7,TRBD2,TRBV11-2,few,TGTGCCAGCAGCTTAGAACTAGCGGGAGTTAACTACTTC,CASSLELAGVNYF
TRBJ2-2,TRBD2,TRBV5-1,-,TGCGCCAGCAGCTTGGGCGGGAGAGAAAACACCGGGGAGCTGTTTTTT,CASSLGGRENTGELFF
TRBJ2-7,TRBD1,TRBV10-3,-,TGTGCCATCACCCCGGGACAGGGGGCCTACGAGCAGTACTTC,CAITPGQGAYEQYF
TRBJ1-2,-,TRBV7-9,-,TGTGCCAGCAGCTTGGGAGAGTATGGCTACACCTTC,CASSLGEYGYTF
TRBJ1-4,TRBD1,TRBV11-2,few,TGTGCCAGCAGCTTAGTACGCCAGGGGGAGGCCACTAATGAAAAACTGTTTTTT,CASSLVRQGEATNEKLFF
TRBJ2-1,TRBD2,TRBV5-1,-,TGCGCCAGCAGCTCGGGACTAGCGGGAGTCTCCTACAATGAGCAGTTCTTC,CASSSGLAGVSYNEQFF
TRBJ2-2,-,TRBV6-5,-,TGTGCCAGCAGTTACGGTCAGGGGTACACCGGGGAGCTGTTTTTT,CASSYGQGYTGELFF
TRBJ2-3,TRBD1,TRBV7-2,-,TGTGCCAGCAGCTTGCTTCGACAGGGGAGAAGCACAGATACGCAGTATTTT,CASSLLRQGRSTDTQYF
TRBJ1-5,TRBD1,TRBV19,-,TGTGCCAGTAGTATCCGGGACAGGGTGAGCAATCAGCCCCAGCATTTT,CASSIRDRVSNQPQHF
TRBJ2-7,-,TRBV4-2,-,TGTGCCAGCAGCCAAGATCCCTACAGTAACTCCTACGAGCAGTACTTC,CASSQDPYSNSYEQYF
TRBJ2-1,-,TRBV9,few,TGTGCCAGCAGCGTAGCGGAGGGTGAGCAGTTCTTC,CASSVAEGEQFF
TRBJ1-1,-,TRBV18,-,TGTGCCAGCTCACCACCGGGAGCCCCGGGGACTGAAGCTTTCTTT,CASSPPGAPGTEAFF
TRBJ2-1,-,TRBV30,few,TGTGCCTGGACACTAGCAGTCAATGAGCAGTTCTTC,CAWTLAVNEQFF